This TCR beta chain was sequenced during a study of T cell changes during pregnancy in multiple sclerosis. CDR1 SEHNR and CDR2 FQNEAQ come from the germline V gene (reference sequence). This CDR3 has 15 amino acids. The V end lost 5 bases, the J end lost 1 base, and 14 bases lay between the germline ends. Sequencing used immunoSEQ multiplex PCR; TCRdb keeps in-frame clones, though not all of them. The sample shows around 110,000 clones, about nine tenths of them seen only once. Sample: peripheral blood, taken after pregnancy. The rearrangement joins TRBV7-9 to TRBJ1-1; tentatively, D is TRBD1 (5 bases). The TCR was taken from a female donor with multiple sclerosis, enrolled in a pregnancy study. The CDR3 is CASSRLLGENTEAFF. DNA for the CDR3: TGTGCCAGCAGCCGCCTTCTAGGGGAGAACACTGAAGCTTTCTTT.